This TCR beta chain was documented in a study of memory CD4+ T cells and cytomegalovirus serostatus. The sort gate was single viable CD3+CD4+CD8-CD45RO+ cells for memory CD4+ T cells. The repertoire was sequenced with immunoSEQ multiplex PCR; TCRdb's copy has only in-frame clones and lacks some. This sample yields tens of thousands of clones, of which more than 60% are seen a single time; roughly 0.5% belongs to the top ten. This clone was seen only a few times. The germline V and J ends were trimmed by 6 bases and 2 bases, with 17 bases remaining between them. The CDR3 runs to 15 residues. Germline V gene sequence: CDR1 LNHDA, CDR2 SQIVND (reference sequence).

The sample consisted of memory CD4+ T cells from blood. V is TRBV19 and J is TRBJ2-7, with D possibly being TRBD2 (6 bases). This sequence was found in an adult in good health and CMV-seronegative. The CDR3 loop reads CASRRSRRGAYEQYF. CDR3 nucleotide sequence: TGTGCCAGTAGAAGGTCCCGGAGGGGAGCCTACGAGCAGTACTTC.